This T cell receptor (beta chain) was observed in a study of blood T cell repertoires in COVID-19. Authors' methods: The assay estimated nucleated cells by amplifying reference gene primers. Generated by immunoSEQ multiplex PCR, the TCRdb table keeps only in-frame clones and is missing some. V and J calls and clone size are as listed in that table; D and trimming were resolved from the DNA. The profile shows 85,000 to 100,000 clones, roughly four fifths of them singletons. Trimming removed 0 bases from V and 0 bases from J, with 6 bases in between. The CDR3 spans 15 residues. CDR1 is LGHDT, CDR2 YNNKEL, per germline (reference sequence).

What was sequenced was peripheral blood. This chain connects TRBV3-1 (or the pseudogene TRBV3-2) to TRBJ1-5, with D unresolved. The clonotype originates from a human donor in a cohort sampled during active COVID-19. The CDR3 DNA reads TGTGCCAGCAGCCAAGAAGGCGGTAGCAATCAGCCCCAGCATTTT. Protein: CASSQEGGSNQPQHF.